The clone carrying this T cell receptor beta chain was seen only once. Its matching antigen is unknown. The data are from a study of stem cell transplantation in POMP-related autoinflammatory disease. Study in general: Before transplant, CD4+ T cells skewed naive and CD8+ proportions were low.

Study results and caveats: Patients with PRAID showed a restricted number of unique TRB V-J gene pairings.

Prominent immunodeficiency with autoinflammation defined PRAID. This CDR3 spans 14 amino acids. The germline gives CDR1 KGHSH, CDR2 LQKENI. Trimming pared 2 bases from V and 4 bases from J, leaving 9 bases between. Method: immunoSEQ multiplex PCR; TCRdb's copy keeps in-frame clones and lacks some. The sample consists of more than 25,000 clones, 85% to 90% of them appearing once. The gene calls are TRBV18 and TRBJ1-5, with D unclear. The sequence was obtained from a human donor with POMP-related autoinflammation and immune dysregulation (PRAID). Specimen: CD4+ T cells from PBMCs, collected before stem cell transplantation. The CDR3 DNA follows: TGTGCCAGCTCACCAACAAATGGAAATCAGCCCCAGCATTTT. This translates into CASSPTNGNQPQHF.